Sequencing of this TCR beta chain was carried out in a study of blood T cell repertoires in COVID-19. Study context: Samples taken during acute and convalescent COVID-19 were collected in the United States, Italy and Spain. T cells, B-cell-depleted T cells, or PBMCs supplied cDNA or gDNA.

Authors' methods: Estimation of nucleated cell counts was performed using reference gene primer amplification. Profiling relied on immunoSEQ multiplex PCR, and the TCRdb table lists in-frame clones only, not all of them. The V and J calls and clone size come from that table; D and trimming were worked out from the DNA. This sample carries roughly 160,000 clones, approximately 90% of them seen once, and the ten largest clones take over 3.5%. Only one count was recorded for this clone. The CDR3 totals 13 residues. Germline CDR1 SNHLY, CDR2 FYNNEI. With 8 bases clipped from V and 3 bases from J, the junction kept 2 bases outside the gene matches.

The sequence was obtained from a woman aged 60-75 years who had recovered from COVID-19. V is TRBV2 and J is TRBJ2-2; 8 bases line up with TRBD1. Specimen: peripheral blood. CDR3 residues: CASRTGYTGELFF. The CDR3 nucleotides read TGTGCCAGCCGGACAGGGTACACCGGGGAGCTGTTTTTT.